This TCR beta chain was sequenced during a study of shared clonotypes between healthy human individuals. Looking at the study overall: Those who served as donors were a couple of women and a few men between the ages of 18 and 49.

Study-level findings and limits: Few donors limited the genetic and exposure-history diversity represented.

As regards this clone: Antigen specificity is unknown.

The V and J ends lost 1 base and 4 bases respectively, with 8 bases between them. Germline CDR1 and CDR2: SGHNT and YYREEE (reference sequence). The CDR3 has 13 residues. Each subset's genomic DNA was shared equally among a number of immunoSEQ plates. This table comes from immunoSEQ multiplex PCR, and its TCRdb copy is limited to in-frame clones, with some not included. The profile covers 450,000 to 500,000 clones, with 70% to 85% appearing a single time and about 11% taken by the ten largest. Nashville, Tennessee was home to all donors, who were Caucasian adults. This sequence was found in a middle-aged woman in good health. Some clones in this sample may be carry-over from other donors' samples. This sequence joins TRBV5-4 and TRBJ1-1, with a possible D match to TRBD1 (5 bases). Material: PBMCs. CDR3 DNA sequence: TGTGCCAGCAGCTTGAGGGGTGGCACTGAAGCTTTCTTT. Protein: CASSLRGGTEAFF.